This passage covers 25 T cell receptor beta chains from one sample sequenced in a study of T cells after yellow fever vaccination. TCRdb recomputed calls from the 5' RACE reads with MiXCR, one row per CDR3 protein. In the table there are 30,000 to 35,000 distinct CDR3 sequences, 6.6% of which are singletons. The sequences come from PBMCs, either bulk or a sorted T-cell subset (CD4+, CD8+, memory, or dextramer-sorted; not recorded which), collected on the day of the first yellow fever vaccination. The receptors originated from a man aged 18-30 years who received the YFV17D yellow fever vaccine.

This clonotype was counted at least ten times. V usage is TRBV4-2 and J usage is TRBJ1-1, with 10 bases aligning to TRBD1. The CDR3 contains 15 residues. The J segment lost 1 base and the V segment lost 4 bases, leaving 3 bases of the junction unmatched. Germline CDR1 LGHNA, CDR2 YNFKEQ. The CDR3 sequence is CASSRGQGGNTEAFF. Written as DNA, the CDR3 is TGTGCCAGCAGCCGCGGACAGGGGGGGAACACTGAAGCTTTCTTT.

This clonotype has a count of ten or more. This rearrangement joins TRBV2 to TRBJ2-7; D ambiguous. The CDR3 runs 11 residues. Germline V lookup: CDR1 SNHLY, CDR2 FYNNEI. Trimming shortened V by 5 bases and J by 0 bases, and 2 bases separated the two germline ends. CDR3 sequence: CASSYSYEQYV. The DNA of the CDR3 is TGTGCCAGCAGTTACTCCTACGAGCAGTACGTC.

This clonotype was seen ten or more times. The rearrangement joins TRBV12-3 or TRBV12-4 to TRBJ1-1, with TRBD1 as a possible D gene (5 bases). The CDR3 loop spans 14 amino acids. V was clipped by 7 bases and J by 4 bases, with 16 bases between them. The CDR3 spells CASTLGLQATEAFF. CDR3 coding DNA: TGTGCCAGCACCCTAGGCCTACAGGCCACTGAAGCTTTCTTT.

This clonotype has a handful of counts. CDR3 in amino acids: CASSSFPRGAKNIQYF. Here the CDR3 DNA reads TGTGCCAGCAGCTCCTTTCCTCGGGGGGCCAAAAACATTCAGTACTTC. The chain carries TRBV7-2 and TRBJ2-4; D might be TRBD2 (6 bases). There are 16 residues in the CDR3. Trimming stripped 4 bases from V and 1 base from J, with 14 bases between. Germline CDR1 and CDR2: SGHTA and FQGNSA.

The V and J genes are TRBV20-1 and TRBJ2-5; TRBD1 agrees at 8 bases. The CDR3 runs to 14 residues. Germline trimming cut 5 bases from V and 3 bases from J; bases unmatched to any gene: 8. Germline lookup yields CDR1 DFQATT and CDR2 SNEGSKA (reference sequence). CDR3 DNA: TGCAGTGCTCCGCTCAGGGGGCGCAAAGAGACCCAGTACTTC. It translates to CSAPLRGRKETQYF.

The sample holds many counts of this clonotype. The chain links TRBV15 to TRBJ1-2; 8 bases are a match to TRBD1. The CDR3 totals 14 residues. With 4 bases clipped from V and 4 bases from J, the junction kept 5 bases outside the gene matches. The germline V gene encodes CDR1 LNHNV and CDR2 YYDKDF (reference sequence). DNA for the CDR3: TGTGCCACCAGCAAAAGGGGACAGGTCTATGGCTACACCTTC. It is translated as CATSKRGQVYGYTF.

By frequency in the sample, this clonotype is medium-sized (0.01 to 0.1%). The genes are TRBV7-2 and TRBJ2-2; 11 bases fit TRBD1. The CDR3 loop spans 16 amino acids. Unmatched junction bases numbered 9, after V lost 5 bases and J lost 7 bases. CDR1 is SGHTA, CDR2 FQGNSA, per germline. CDR3 nucleotides: TGTGCCAGCAGCCAACGGACAGGGGGCTCTTTCGGGGAGCTGTTTTTT. Protein: CASSQRTGGSFGELFF.

The chain combines TRBV5-1 with TRBJ1-3; D is unresolved. Germline values: CDR1 SGHRS, CDR2 YFSETQ. Trimming removed 0 bases from V and 0 bases from J, with 10 bases in between. The CDR3 is 16 amino acids. CDR3 protein: CASSLVESYSGNTIYF. The CDR3 nucleotides are TGCGCCAGCAGCTTGGTGGAGAGCTACTCTGGAAACACCATATATTTT. Full variable domain (missing parts from reference TRBV5-1 and TRBJ1-3): KAGVTQTPRYLIKTRGQQVTLSCSPISGHRSVSWYQQTPGQGLQFLFEYFSETQRNKGNFPGRFSGRQFSNSRSEMNVSTLELGDSALYLCASSLVESYSGNTIYFGEGSWLTVV.

This clonotype was seen at least ten times. This chain connects TRBV7-2 to TRBJ2-7; TRBD1 is a possible D gene (6 bases). V lost 1 base and J 3 bases, leaving 13 bases between the germline ends. The length of the CDR3 is 15 residues. The germline CDR1 and CDR2 sequences are SGHTA and FQGNSA. Here the CDR3 reads CASSLGGLGGYEQYV. As DNA, the CDR3 is TGTGCCAGCAGCTTAGGAGGGTTAGGGGGCTACGAGCAGTACGTC.

This clonotype showed up many times. The chain has TRBV11-2 and TRBJ2-6; possibly TRBD1 or TRBD2 for D (5 bases each). Trimming stripped 7 bases from V and 3 bases from J, with 10 bases between. Germline assignment: CDR1 SGHAT and CDR2 FQNNGV. This CDR3 spans 14 amino acids. CDR3 in amino acids: CASIRGLGANVLTF. The CDR3 bases are TGTGCCAGCATCCGGGGCCTTGGGGCCAACGTCCTGACTTTC.

The sample holds many counts of this clonotype. V usage is TRBV20-1 and J usage is TRBJ2-1; 12 nucleotides align to TRBD2. The germline gives CDR1 DFQATT, CDR2 SNEGSKA (reference sequence). This CDR3 has 14 residues. V shed 6 bases, J shed 13 bases, and the junction held 13 bases outside the gene matches. The CDR3 region has the DNA TGCAGTGCCGCCGGACTAGCGGGGACTAGGCCTCAGTTCTTC. Protein sequence: CSAAGLAGTRPQFF.

This clonotype has at least ten counts. The J gene is TRBJ1-6, the V gene TRBV4-1; tentatively, D is TRBD1 (6 bases). CDR1 and CDR2 (germline): MGHRA, YSYEKL. V was shortened by 0 bases and J by 8 bases, with 17 bases between the two germline ends. The CDR3 has 17 residues. The CDR3 bases are TGCGCCAGCAGCCAAGATATTACGGGGGCCGCAGATTCACCCCTCCACTTT. This codes for CASSQDITGAADSPLHF.

This clonotype appeared many times. The chain carries TRBV7-3 and TRBJ1-1; D is unclear. CDR1 and CDR2 from the germline V gene are SGHTA and FQGTGA. Deletions cut 6 bases from V and 7 bases from J, with 21 bases between. There are 15 residues in the CDR3. DNA for the CDR3: TGTGCCAGCAGGGGGATCAGGAACCGGGCCGGTGAAGCTTTCTTT. Translated, it gives CASRGIRNRAGEAFF.

In DNA, the CDR3 is TGCGCCAGCAGCTGGGGACAGGGAACTAATTCACCCCTCCACTTT. It yields the protein CASSWGQGTNSPLHF. The genes are TRBV5-1 and TRBJ1-6; 9 nucleotides line up with TRBD1. The germline CDR1 and CDR2 sequences are SGHRS and YFSETQ. Unmatched junction bases numbered 4, after V lost 3 bases and J lost 6 bases. The CDR3 is 15 residues long.

This clonotype was detected many times. This chain links TRBV12-3 or TRBV12-4 with TRBJ1-5; D is ambiguous. The CDR3 totals 13 residues. With 3 bases removed from V and 4 bases from J, the gap between germline ends came to 7 bases. DNA of the CDR3: TGTGCCAGCAGTTTCCAGAGGAATCAGCCCCAGCATTTT. This encodes CASSFQRNQPQHF.

This clonotype occurred a few times. The V gene is TRBV4-2, the J gene TRBJ1-5, with a weak D call TRBD1 (5 bases). The CDR3 runs to 15 residues. Trimming took 2 bases from V and 5 from J, leaving 13 bases between them. Germline assignment: CDR1 LGHNA and CDR2 YNFKEQ. The CDR3 loop is CASSQRGKVDQPQHF. The CDR3 nucleotides read TGTGCCAGCAGCCAACGGGGGAAGGTAGATCAGCCCCAGCATTTT.

This chain connects TRBV7-6 to TRBJ2-2; 11 bases match TRBD2. Germline V lookup: CDR1 SGHVS, CDR2 FNYEAQ. J was trimmed by 1 base and V by 5 bases; bases with no gene match: 3. The CDR3 loop spans 16 amino acids. DNA of the CDR3: TGTGCCAGCAGCCGTCTAGCGGGGGGGAACACCGGGGAGCTGTTTTTT. This codes for CASSRLAGGNTGELFF.

This clonotype was seen at least ten times. The chain carries TRBV2 and TRBJ1-2; D is uncertain. The ends were cut back, 7 bases at V and 5 bases at J, with 17 bases in the middle. The CDR3 totals 14 residues. Per germline, CDR1 SNHLY and CDR2 FYNNEI. DNA for the CDR3: TGTGCCAGCAAAACCAAAATGGGCATATATGGCTACACCTTC. It translates to CASKTKMGIYGYTF.

This clonotype was detected ten times or more. The rearrangement uses TRBV4-1 and TRBJ2-6; D ambiguous. There are 19 residues in the CDR3. V lost 2 bases to trimming and J lost 0 bases, with 17 bases between them. The germline gives CDR1 MGHRA, CDR2 YSYEKL. The DNA of the CDR3 is TGCGCCAGCAGCCAATTAAGTAAGGCCACTTTCTCTGGGGCCAACGTCCTGACTTTC. Protein product: CASSQLSKATFSGANVLTF.

V is TRBV7-9 and J is TRBJ1-1, with D unclear. The V gene's germline CDR1 is SEHNR and CDR2 FQNEAQ (reference sequence). Trimming cost V 5 bases and J 1 base, with 14 bases left between them. This CDR3 contains 15 residues. CDR3 nucleotides: TGTGCCAGCAGCCGCCGGGCCTCGGGGAACACTGAAGCTTTCTTT. Protein: CASSRRASGNTEAFF.

This clonotype was seen ten or more times. This sequence joins TRBV24-1 and TRBJ2-3, with TRBD1 identical over 11 bases. CDR3 length equals 17 residues. Germline-derived CDR1 and CDR2 are KGHDR and SFDVKD. V dropped 4 bases and J dropped 0; count of bases not matched to a gene: 5. CDR3 DNA sequence: TGTGCCACCAGTGACCCCGGACAGGGGGCCAGCACAGATACGCAGTATTTT. Protein: CATSDPGQGASTDTQYF.

This clonotype came up many times. V and J are TRBV10-3 and TRBJ2-2; D call uncertain. V was clipped by 8 bases and J by 2 bases, with 12 bases between them. Germline-derived CDR1 and CDR2 are ENHRY and SYGVKD. CDR3 length: 14 residues. The CDR3 loop reads CAILGPTNTGELFF. The CDR3 DNA reads TGTGCCATCCTCGGGCCTACAAACACCGGGGAGCTGTTTTTT.

This clonotype was observed at least ten times. The CDR3 DNA reads TGTGCCAGCAGTGAACCCTTCACGGATACGCAGTATTTT. This sequence encodes CASSEPFTDTQYF. This chain joins TRBV2 and TRBJ2-3; D gene unclear. This CDR3 is built from 13 residues. Germline values: CDR1 SNHLY, CDR2 FYNNEI. V lost 2 bases and J 6 bases, leaving 9 bases between the germline ends.

V gene TRBV5-6 combines with J gene TRBJ1-1; no clear D gene. The V and J ends lost 4 bases and 4 bases respectively, with 14 bases between them. The CDR3 covers 14 residues. Germline V gene lookup returns CDR1 SGHDT and CDR2 YYEEEE. The CDR3 sequence is CASSHPPGITEAFF. CDR3 sequence (DNA): TGTGCCAGCAGCCACCCCCCGGGCATCACTGAAGCTTTCTTT.

The chain combines TRBV25-1 with TRBJ2-5; 11 bases agree with TRBD2. The CDR3 contains 17 residues. CDR1 and CDR2 (germline): MGHDK, SYGVNS. The trim removed 4 bases at V and 2 bases at J, leaving 9 bases unmatched. The CDR3 sequence: CASSVPGLAENQETQYF. The CDR3 DNA follows: TGTGCCAGCAGTGTACCGGGACTAGCGGAAAATCAAGAGACCCAGTACTTC. The variable domain in full, with the rest retrieved from reference TRBV25-1 and TRBJ2-5, is EADIYQTPRYLVIGTGKKITLECSQTMGHDKMYWYQQDPGMELHLIHYSYGVNSTEKGDLSSESTVSRIRTEHFPLTLESARPSHTSQYLCASSVPGLAENQETQYFGPGTRLLVL.